These 15 T cell receptor beta chains originate from one sample sequenced in a study of shared clonotypes between healthy human individuals. Assay: immunoSEQ multiplex PCR; the TCRdb copy retains only in-frame clones and omits some. The sample gives roughly 1.5 million clones, around 98% of which show up once; approximately 0.44% is in the top ten. The sequenced sample was naive CD4+ T cells sorted from blood. Subset in this sample: CD45RA+ positively selected. These receptors originate from a man aged 30 to 39 in good health.

V usage is TRBV2 and J usage is TRBJ2-7; 8 bases fit TRBD1. Germline CDR1 SNHLY, CDR2 FYNNEI. The CDR3 length is 16 residues. The trim removed 6 bases at V and 1 base at J, leaving 11 bases unmatched. This chain's CDR3 is CASRLHGTGESYEQYF. CDR3 nucleotide sequence: TGTGCCAGCAGACTGCACGGGACAGGTGAATCCTACGAGCAGTACTTC. Together with reference TRBV2 and TRBJ2-7, the CDR3 gives the full variable domain: EPEVTQTPSHQVTQMGQEVILRCVPISNHLYFYWYRQILGQKVEFLVSFYNNEISEKSEIFDDQFSVERPDGSNFTLKIRSTKLEDSAMYFCASRLHGTGESYEQYFGPGTRLTVT.

The V gene is TRBV11-2, the J gene TRBJ2-7; TRBD1 agrees at 10 bases. With 2 bases clipped from V and 4 bases from J, the junction kept 2 bases outside the gene matches. Germline CDR1 and CDR2: SGHAT and FQNNGV. The CDR3 sequence is 14 residues long. CDR3 DNA: TGTGCCAGCAGCTTACGGGACAGGGGATACGAGCAGTACTTC. Residues: CASSLRDRGYEQYF.

The V call is TRBV5-4, the J call TRBJ1-1; 9 bases line up with TRBD1. The CDR3 is 13 residues long. Unmatched junction bases numbered 9, after V lost 5 bases and J lost 10 bases. The germline gives CDR1 SGHNT, CDR2 YYREEE (reference sequence). This chain's CDR3 is CASRGDGQGRAFF. The CDR3 DNA sequence: TGTGCCAGCAGAGGGGATGGACAGGGGCGAGCTTTCTTT.

This rearrangement joins TRBV5-1 to TRBJ1-1; D not resolved. V dropped 3 bases and J dropped 6 bases, with 15 bases sitting between them. CDR1 is SGHRS, CDR2 YFSETQ, per germline. The CDR3 is made up of 14 amino acids. The CDR3, as DNA: TGCGCCAGCAGCTCCTCCCCATCGTTCGCTGAAGCTTTCTTT. This gives the protein CASSSSPSFAEAFF.

This clone has only one observation. The CDR3 bases are TGCGCCAGCATTAAGTCGGTTACGCAGTATTTT. Protein sequence: CASIKSVTQYF. This chain connects TRBV10-2 to TRBJ2-3; D remains ambiguous. The germline V and J ends were trimmed by 7 bases and 8 bases, with 10 bases remaining between them. CDR1 is WSHSY and CDR2 is SAAADI in the germline V gene. CDR3 size: 11 residues.

The rearrangement joins TRBV28 to TRBJ2-5; TRBD1 is a possible D gene (6 bases). The germline V gene has CDR1 MDHEN and CDR2 SYDVKM. This CDR3 region has 14 residues. Trimming pared 6 bases from V and 1 base from J, leaving 12 bases between. CDR3 DNA: TGTGCCAGCAGAGACCAGGACAGCCAAGAGACCCAGTACTTC. Protein: CASRDQDSQETQYF.

This sequence joins TRBV5-1 and TRBJ2-2, with 8 bases identical to TRBD2. The CDR3 has 18 residues. V shed 0 bases and J 1 base; nucleotides not matched to a gene: 8. Germline CDR1 is SGHRS and CDR2 is YFSETQ. CDR3 residues: CASSLGAVAGMNTGELFF. In DNA, the CDR3 is TGCGCCAGCAGCTTGGGGGCCGTAGCGGGAATGAACACCGGGGAGCTGTTTTTT.

This clone showed up just once. V gene TRBV2 combines with J gene TRBJ2-3; 8 bases fit TRBD2. Germline CDR1 reads SNHLY; CDR2 reads FYNNEI. This CDR3 comprises 16 residues. V shed 3 bases and J 4 bases; nucleotides not matched to a gene: 9. As DNA, the CDR3 is TGTGCCAGCAGTGACCCGGCGGGAGGTGGGTCAGATACGCAGTATTTT. It is translated as CASSDPAGGGSDTQYF.

The chain recombines TRBV7-9 with TRBJ2-7; TRBD1 matches at 9 bases. This CDR3 region has 15 residues. With V trimmed by 5 bases and J by 5 bases, 10 bases remained unmatched. CDR1 and CDR2 (germline): SEHNR, FQNEAQ (reference sequence). CDR3 sequence (DNA): TGTGCCAGCAGCCGTAGGAGGACAGGGGTCAACGAGCAGTACTTC. Translation: CASSRRRTGVNEQYF. Full variable domain (remainder filled in from reference TRBV7-9 and TRBJ2-7): DTGVSQNPRHKITKRGQNVTFRCDPISEHNRLYWYRQTLGQGPEFLTYFQNEAQLEKSRLLSDRFSAERPKGSFSTLEIQRTEQGDSAMYLCASSRRRTGVNEQYFGPGTRLTVT.

CDR3 region: CASRQTARFHEQYF. The CDR3 nucleotides read TGCGCCAGCAGACAAACCGCTAGATTCCACGAGCAGTACTTC. The chain has TRBV5-1 and TRBJ2-7; D gene ambiguous. The CDR3 extends over 14 amino acids. Germline lookup yields CDR1 SGHRS and CDR2 YFSETQ. The V end lost 5 bases, the J end lost 5 bases, and 17 bases lay between the germline ends.

The sample holds one count of this clone. The gene calls are TRBV5-1 and TRBJ2-7, with D perhaps matching TRBD2 (6 bases). V dropped 0 bases and J dropped 4 bases, with 14 bases sitting between them. The CDR3 runs 15 residues. The germline gives CDR1 SGHRS, CDR2 YFSETQ. The DNA for the CDR3 is TGCGCCAGCAGCTTGGGGACGGGAGAGTGGTACGAGCAGTACTTC. It yields the protein CASSLGTGEWYEQYF.

The gene calls are TRBV6-1 and TRBJ2-5, with D maybe TRBD2 (5 bases). Trimming removed 8 bases from V and 2 bases from J, with 9 bases in between. From germline, CDR1 is MNHNS and CDR2 SASEGT. The CDR3 is 12 residues long. CDR3 DNA: TGTGCCAGCTGGCTAGCTCAAGAGACCCAGTACTTC. This codes for CASWLAQETQYF.

The rearrangement links TRBV4-1 to TRBJ2-1, with D perhaps matching TRBD1 or TRBD2 (5 bases each). The CDR3 loop spans 14 amino acids. CDR1 and CDR2 (germline): MGHRA, YSYEKL. V was cut by 4 bases and J by 5 bases, with 12 bases left in between. CDR3 bases: TGCGCCAGCAGCCCCCCGGGGCTGAACAATGAGCAGTTCTTC. This encodes CASSPPGLNNEQFF.

J is TRBJ2-2 and V is TRBV2; maybe TRBD1 (5 bases). The CDR3 runs to 14 residues. Trimming removed 4 bases from V and 4 bases from J, with 10 bases in between. Germline CDR1 SNHLY, CDR2 FYNNEI. DNA of the CDR3: TGTGCCAGCAGTGCGCCAGGGATCACCGGGGAGCTGTTTTTT. Translation: CASSAPGITGELFF.

This chain connects TRBV29-1 to TRBJ2-1; 8 bases match TRBD2. Germline values: CDR1 SQVTM, CDR2 ANQGSEA. The CDR3 is 16 residues long. The trim removed 3 bases at V and 0 bases at J, leaving 7 bases unmatched. The CDR3: CSVEEGTSGSYNEQFF. CDR3 nucleotide sequence: TGCAGCGTTGAGGAGGGTACTAGCGGCTCCTACAATGAGCAGTTCTTC.